The 22 T cell receptor beta chains in this list originate from one sample, sequenced in a study of Tregs in tolerant kidney transplant recipients. The repertoire was sequenced with immunoSEQ multiplex PCR; TCRdb's copy has only in-frame clones and lacks some. The data hold about 60,000 clones, with roughly 90% observed a single time. Sequences were derived from CD8+ T cells from blood, sampled before the transplant. The receptors here all came from a human donor who received a combined kidney and bone marrow transplant.

This chain uses TRBV6-5 with TRBJ2-5, with 10 bases aligning to TRBD2. CDR1 is MNHEY and CDR2 is SVGAGI in the germline V gene. The CDR3 totals 15 residues. The V segment lost 2 bases and the J segment 5 bases; nucleotides outside the gene matches: 5. This CDR3 reads CASSYQSGGAETQYF. Here the CDR3 DNA reads TGTGCCAGCAGTTACCAGAGCGGGGGGGCGGAGACCCAGTACTTC.

The CDR3 region is CASSLQGNYGYTF. CDR3 bases: TGTGCCAGCAGTTTACAGGGGAACTATGGCTACACCTTC. The chain combines TRBV27 with TRBJ1-2; D perhaps matches TRBD1 (6 bases). The CDR3 consists of 13 residues. Germline V lookup: CDR1 MNHEY, CDR2 SMNVEV (reference sequence). V lost 2 bases and J lost 2, with 6 bases in between.

The gene calls are TRBV30 and TRBJ2-7, with TRBD2 matching 10 bases. This CDR3 region has 15 residues. Germline V gene sequence: CDR1 GTSNPN, CDR2 SVGIG (reference sequence). V shed 3 bases, J shed 2 bases, and the junction held 7 bases outside the gene matches. CDR3 in amino acids: CAWSWELAGPYEQYF. The CDR3 DNA reads as TGTGCCTGGAGCTGGGAACTAGCGGGACCCTACGAGCAGTACTTC. Looking up the rest from reference TRBV30 and TRBJ2-7 gives the full variable domain: SQTIHQWPATLVQPVGSPLSLECTVEGTSNPNLYWYRQAAGRGLQLLFYSVGIGQISSEVPQNLSASRPQDRQFILSSKKLLLSDSGFYLCAWSWELAGPYEQYFGPGTRLTVT.

The rearrangement uses TRBV7-9 and TRBJ1-2; D gene ambiguous. This CDR3 region has 15 residues. V shed 2 bases and J shed 0 bases, with 10 bases lying between them. CDR1 and CDR2 from the germline V gene are SEHNR and FQNEAQ (reference sequence). Here the CDR3 DNA reads TGTGCCAGCAGCTTACCCCGGGATCCTAACTATGGCTACACCTTC. Amino acid sequence: CASSLPRDPNYGYTF.

This chain links TRBV4-2 with TRBJ2-1; no clear D gene. Germline V lookup: CDR1 LGHNA, CDR2 YNFKEQ. The CDR3 has 15 amino acids. Deletions cut 3 bases from V and 0 bases from J, with 9 bases between. This CDR3 is CASSQTGYSYNEQFF. The CDR3 DNA sequence: TGTGCCAGCAGCCAGACTGGATACTCCTACAATGAGCAGTTCTTC.

V usage is TRBV6-5 and J usage is TRBJ2-1; D unresolved. Trimming took 2 bases from V and 3 from J, leaving 11 bases between them. The V gene's germline CDR1 is MNHEY and CDR2 SVGAGI. There are 15 residues in the CDR3. The CDR3 is CASSYESSGYNEQFF. The DNA of the CDR3 is TGTGCCAGCAGTTACGAGAGTTCCGGCTACAATGAGCAGTTCTTC.

The CDR3 reads CASSGRDSNFYEQYF. CDR3 DNA sequence: TGTGCCAGCAGCGGCCGGGACAGCAACTTCTACGAGCAGTACTTC. The chain recombines TRBV9 with TRBJ2-7; 7 bases are a match to TRBD1. With 3 bases clipped from V and 3 bases from J, the junction kept 9 bases outside the gene matches. CDR3 length: 15 residues. CDR1 is SGDLS, CDR2 YYNGEE, per germline.

The rearrangement uses TRBV29-1 and TRBJ2-3; 12 bases are a match to TRBD2. The CDR3 has 13 residues. CDR1 is SQVTM, CDR2 ANQGSEA, per germline. Unmatched junction bases numbered 1, after V lost 6 bases and J lost 3 bases. DNA for the CDR3: TGCAGCGTCGGACTAGCGGGAACAGATACGCAGTATTTT. This gives the protein CSVGLAGTDTQYF.

The gene calls are TRBV7-8 and TRBJ2-7; D is unresolved. Germline V gene data show CDR1 as SGHVS and CDR2 as FQNEAQ. CDR3 length: 12 amino acids. V was cut by 3 bases and J by 5 bases, with 8 bases left in between. In DNA form, the CDR3 reads TGTGCCAGCAGCTTCCCTAGAAACGAGCAGTACTTC. It encodes CASSFPRNEQYF.

The V and J genes are TRBV5-6 and TRBJ2-1; D uncertain. CDR1 and CDR2 (germline): SGHDT, YYEEEE. The CDR3 consists of 14 residues. V was shortened by 4 bases and J by 4 bases, with 12 bases between the two germline ends. Here the CDR3 reads CASSLGSGYNEQFF. The CDR3 nucleotides are TGTGCCAGCAGCCTGGGATCGGGTTACAATGAGCAGTTCTTC.

J is TRBJ2-7 and V is TRBV14; 9 bases map to TRBD2. The CDR3 consists of 12 residues. The germline V gene encodes CDR1 SGHDN and CDR2 FVKESK. The V gene end was trimmed by 4 bases and the J gene end by 11 bases; junction bases not matched to a gene: 6. CDR3: CASSLSSGAKYF. The CDR3 region has the DNA TGTGCCAGCAGCCTCTCTAGCGGGGCCAAGTACTTC.

The V call is TRBV19, the J call TRBJ1-4; unclear D gene. From germline, CDR1 is LNHDA and CDR2 SQIVND (reference sequence). There are 14 residues in the CDR3. V dropped 3 bases and J dropped 3 bases, with 8 bases sitting between them. CDR3 loop: CASSMSFPNEKLFF. The CDR3, as DNA: TGTGCCAGTAGTATGAGTTTCCCTAATGAAAAACTGTTTTTT.

The chain employs TRBV7-9 and TRBJ1-2; TRBD1 might be the D (5 bases). Germline CDR1 SEHNR, CDR2 FQNEAQ (reference sequence). The V end was cut by 5 bases, the J end by 5 bases, with 15 bases between. The CDR3 consists of 14 residues. CDR3 coding DNA: TGTGCCAGCAGCCCCTCGGGGGGTGGATATGGCTACACCTTC. This encodes CASSPSGGGYGYTF.

The chain has TRBV11-3 and TRBJ2-1, with 9 bases identical to TRBD2. The CDR3 runs 15 residues. The junction had 7 bases not matched to a gene; V was cut back by 5 bases and J by 5 bases. Germline CDR1 SGHNT, CDR2 YENEEA. CDR3 protein: CASSGRWTSDNEQFF. For the CDR3, the DNA is TGTGCCAGCAGCGGACGGTGGACTAGCGACAATGAGCAGTTCTTC.

This chain joins TRBV9 and TRBJ2-4; D might be TRBD1 (5 bases). CDR1 is SGDLS and CDR2 is YYNGEE in the germline V gene. The V and J ends lost 0 bases and 3 bases respectively, with 10 bases between them. The CDR3 extends over 15 amino acids. This CDR3 reads CASSVGGLIKNIQYF. The CDR3 DNA follows: TGTGCCAGCAGCGTAGGGGGCCTGATCAAAAACATTCAGTACTTC.

This clone showed up just once. The chain links TRBV4-3 to TRBJ1-3, with a tentative D call TRBD1 (6 bases). Germline V lookup: CDR1 LGHNA, CDR2 YSLEER. CDR3 size: 17 residues. Trimming took off 0 bases at V and 2 bases at J, with 14 bases between the two ends. The CDR3 coding sequence is TGCGCCAGCAGCCAAGAGCGAACAGGGTTGACTGGAAACACCATATATTTT. Translation gives CASSQERTGLTGNTIYF.

The DNA for the CDR3 is TGTGCCAGCAGGGACACACCTTATAATTCACCCCTCCACTTT. This sequence encodes CASRDTPYNSPLHF. This chain links TRBV28 with TRBJ1-6; weak D call: TRBD1 (5 bases). Between the trimmed V and J ends, which lost 6 bases and 4 bases, there was a span of 10 bases. The CDR3 runs 14 residues. Germline values: CDR1 MDHEN, CDR2 SYDVKM.

This chain uses TRBV27 with TRBJ2-5; perhaps TRBD1 as D (5 bases). The end of the DNA is better explained by TRBJ2-7, so the J call may be wrong. The CDR3 length is 13 residues. Germline CDR1 reads MNHEY; CDR2 reads SMNVEV (reference sequence). CDR3 nucleotide sequence: TGTGCCAGCAGTTTATCGTGGGGCCTCGAGCAGTACTTC. Residues: CASSLSWGLEQYF.

The V and J genes are TRBV4-1 and TRBJ2-7, with D perhaps matching TRBD1 (5 bases). V lost 1 base to trimming and J lost 2 bases, with 12 bases between them. CDR3 length equals 15 residues. Germline loops: CDR1 MGHRA, CDR2 YSYEKL. CDR3 sequence: CASSQAPTATYEQYF. In nucleotides, the CDR3 is TGCGCCAGCAGCCAAGCCCCGACAGCCACCTACGAGCAGTACTTC.

The V call is TRBV5-1, the J call TRBJ2-7; TRBD1 aligns across 9 bases. J lost 2 bases, V lost 3 bases, and 6 bases had no gene match. The CDR3 is 15 residues long. Germline lookup yields CDR1 SGHRS and CDR2 YFSETQ. In nucleotides, the CDR3 is TGCGCCAGCAGCTCCGGGACAGGGCTGACCTACGAGCAGTACTTC. Its protein product is CASSSGTGLTYEQYF.

This chain connects TRBV7-9 to TRBJ2-7; 7 nucleotides align to TRBD1. Germline CDR1 SEHNR, CDR2 FQNEAQ (reference sequence). The CDR3 length is 15 residues. Losses at the gene ends were 5 bases for V and 6 bases for J; bases not matched to a gene: 13. The CDR3 DNA sequence: TGTGCCAGCAGCCTTCCGGACAGGCCCTACTCCGAGCAGTACTTC. This encodes CASSLPDRPYSEQYF.

This CDR3 reads CATSNGQGWKRTEAFF. DNA of the CDR3: TGTGCCACCAGCAACGGACAGGGGTGGAAAAGAACTGAAGCTTTCTTT. The chain couples TRBV15 to TRBJ1-1; 9 bases are shared with TRBD1. This CDR3 spans 16 amino acids. The germline gives CDR1 LNHNV, CDR2 YYDKDF (reference sequence). Losses at the gene ends were 4 bases for V and 5 bases for J; bases not matched to a gene: 11. The variable domain in full, completed from reference TRBV15 and TRBJ1-1, reads DAMVIQNPRYQVTQFGKPVTLSCSQTLNHNVMYWYQQKSSQAPKLLFHYYDKDFNNEADTPDNFQSRRPNTSFCFLDIRSPGLGDTAMYLCATSNGQGWKRTEAFFGQGTRLTVV.